Listed here are 32 T cell receptor beta chains from one sample, sequenced in a study of shared clonotypes between healthy human individuals. Libraries were prepared by immunoSEQ multiplex PCR; TCRdb keeps only in-frame clonotypes and omits some of them. The repertoire holds roughly 2.2 million clones, with 92% as singletons. Sequencing was done on a sample of naive CD4+ T cells from PBMCs. Specified subset: CD45RA+ positively selected. The receptors here all came from a man younger than 30 in good health. Some clones in this sample may be carry-over from other donors' samples.

The chain employs TRBV28 and TRBJ2-3, with no clear D. With 4 bases removed from V and 0 bases from J, the gap between germline ends came to 8 bases. The germline CDR1 and CDR2 sequences are MDHEN and SYDVKM. The CDR3 is 14 residues long. As DNA, the CDR3 is TGTGCCAGCAGTTCAAACCCTAGCACAGATACGCAGTATTTT. Protein: CASSSNPSTDTQYF.

This clone was found a few times. The sample holds other DNA sequences that translate to the same CDR3. The rearrangement uses TRBV5-4 and TRBJ1-1, with 9 bases aligning to TRBD1. The CDR3 contains 15 residues. The V segment lost 0 bases and the J segment 1 base; nucleotides outside the gene matches: 1. The V gene's germline CDR1 is SGHNT and CDR2 YYREEE (reference sequence). CDR3 DNA sequence: TGTGCCAGCAGCTTGGTGGGACAGGGGAACACTGAAGCTTTCTTT. Amino acid sequence: CASSLVGQGNTEAFF. The variable domain in full, completed from reference TRBV5-4 and TRBJ1-1, reads ETGVTQSPTHLIKTRGQQVTLRCSSQSGHNTVSWYQQALGQGPQFIFQYYREEENGRGNFPPRFSGLQFPNYSSELNVNALELDDSALYLCASSLVGQGNTEAFFGQGTRLTVV.

Of note for this clone: The sample carries other DNA sequences with the same CDR3. The V call is TRBV5-1, the J call TRBJ2-5; 9 positions agree with TRBD1. Germline trimming cut 0 bases from V and 5 bases from J; bases unmatched to any gene: 2. The CDR3 is made up of 14 amino acids. The germline V gene encodes CDR1 SGHRS and CDR2 YFSETQ. The CDR3 loop reads CASSLVQGAETQYF. The CDR3 region has the DNA TGCGCCAGCAGCTTGGTACAGGGGGCGGAGACCCAGTACTTC. Filled out from reference TRBV5-1 and TRBJ2-5, the complete variable domain reads KAGVTQTPRYLIKTRGQQVTLSCSPISGHRSVSWYQQTPGQGLQFLFEYFSETQRNKGNFPGRFSGRQFSNSRSEMNVSTLELGDSALYLCASSLVQGAETQYFGPGTRLLVL.

The chain uses TRBV10-3 and TRBJ1-1; TRBD1 agrees at 10 bases. The CDR3 length is 13 residues. Germline trimming cut 6 bases from V and 5 bases from J; bases unmatched to any gene: 3. The germline V gene has CDR1 ENHRY and CDR2 SYGVKD. The CDR3 sequence: CAIRRDRGTEAFF. For the CDR3, the DNA is TGTGCCATCAGGCGGGACAGGGGAACTGAAGCTTTCTTT.

This chain's CDR3 is CASSPLENYGYTF. The CDR3 DNA sequence: TGTGCCAGCTCACCCCTTGAGAACTATGGCTACACCTTC. V gene TRBV18 combines with J gene TRBJ1-2; D is uncertain. V was pared by 3 bases and J by 2 bases, with 7 bases between. Germline CDR1 KGHSH, CDR2 LQKENI. The CDR3 covers 13 residues.

A single count supports this clone. The CDR3 region is CASSPGRLGGTGELFF. The CDR3 nucleotides read TGTGCCAGCAGCCCAGGGAGGCTTGGTGGGACCGGGGAGCTGTTTTTT. The chain recombines TRBV7-3 with TRBJ2-2; weak D call: TRBD2 (6 bases). The V gene's germline CDR1 is SGHTA and CDR2 FQGTGA. The CDR3 contains 16 residues. With 5 bases removed from V and 5 bases from J, the gap between germline ends came to 18 bases.

This clone was counted once. CDR3 amino acids: CASRQGIWETQYF. DNA for the CDR3: TGTGCCAGCAGGCAGGGGATTTGGGAGACCCAGTACTTC. The chain employs TRBV5-5 and TRBJ2-5; D might be TRBD1 (6 bases). The V gene lost 5 bases and the J gene lost 5 bases, with 13 bases spanning the gap. In germline, CDR1 is SGHKS, CDR2 YYEKEE (reference sequence). The CDR3 is 13 amino acids. The entire variable domain, with the rest obtained from reference TRBV5-5 and TRBJ2-5, is as follows: DAGVTQSPTHLIKTRGQQVTLRCSPISGHKSVSWYQQVLGQGPQFIFQYYEKEERGRGNFPDRFSARQFPNYSSELNVNALLLGDSALYLCASRQGIWETQYFGPGTRLLVL.

V usage is TRBV7-9 and J usage is TRBJ1-5; no clear D gene. This CDR3 spans 14 amino acids. Trimming left V 5 bases short and J 2 bases short, with 10 bases between. Germline V gene data show CDR1 as SEHNR and CDR2 as FQNEAQ (reference sequence). The chain's CDR3 is CASSLGPGNQPQHF. For the CDR3, the DNA is TGTGCCAGCAGCCTGGGTCCCGGCAATCAGCCCCAGCATTTT.

Points on this clone: Other DNA sequences in this specimen translate into the identical CDR3. The chain carries TRBV18 and TRBJ2-5, with D possibly being TRBD2 (6 bases). Trimming pared 3 bases from V and 5 bases from J, leaving 7 bases between. The CDR3 is 12 amino acids. Germline loops: CDR1 KGHSH, CDR2 LQKENI. The CDR3 sequence: CASSPRGETQYF. The CDR3 coding sequence is TGTGCCAGCTCACCTCGGGGGGAGACCCAGTACTTC.

In this sample, this clone turned up once. This chain uses TRBV18 with TRBJ2-7, with TRBD1 matching 9 bases. Germline V lookup: CDR1 KGHSH, CDR2 LQKENI. With 5 bases clipped from V and 5 bases from J, the junction kept 10 bases outside the gene matches. The length of the CDR3 is 15 residues. CDR3: CASSDYRDRVNEQYF. CDR3 nucleotide sequence: TGTGCCAGCTCAGATTACCGGGACAGGGTAAACGAGCAGTACTTC.

The chain couples TRBV6-6 to TRBJ1-1; D is unclear. The V end was cut by 0 bases, the J end by 8 bases, with 4 bases between. The CDR3 spans 11 residues. Germline CDR1 is MNHNY and CDR2 is SVGAGI (reference sequence). CDR3 protein: CASSYSDEAFF. The CDR3 nucleotides read TGTGCCAGCAGTTACTCGGACGAAGCTTTCTTT.

V is TRBV2 and J is TRBJ2-2; D gene unclear. The CDR3 sequence is 12 residues long. The V end lost 5 bases, the J end lost 1 base, and 2 bases lay between the germline ends. Germline V lookup: CDR1 SNHLY, CDR2 FYNNEI. CDR3 sequence (DNA): TGTGCCAGCAGTTGGAACACCGGGGAGCTGTTTTTT. Translation gives CASSWNTGELFF.

V and J are TRBV4-1 and TRBJ1-2; maybe TRBD1 (5 bases). V lost 1 base, J lost 5 bases, and 14 bases lay in between. The CDR3 is made up of 15 amino acids. Germline lookup yields CDR1 MGHRA and CDR2 YSYEKL. CDR3 residues: CASSQVDFGAYGYTF. CDR3 in DNA: TGCGCCAGCAGCCAAGTAGACTTCGGGGCTTATGGCTACACCTTC.

The gene calls are TRBV11-1 and TRBJ2-5; 9 bases agree with TRBD1. CDR1 and CDR2 from the germline V gene are SGHAT and FQDESV (reference sequence). The CDR3 is 15 residues long. The junction had 4 bases not matched to a gene; V was cut back by 4 bases and J by 1 base. The CDR3 region is CASSYRGPTQETQYF. The CDR3 DNA reads TGTGCCAGCAGCTACAGGGGGCCCACCCAAGAGACCCAGTACTTC.

The chain employs TRBV5-1 and TRBJ2-5; D call uncertain. The CDR3 is 13 amino acids. Germline CDR1 SGHRS, CDR2 YFSETQ. Trimming took off 3 bases at V and 5 bases at J, with 11 bases between the two ends. CDR3 loop: CASSSSGPETQYF. The CDR3 DNA follows: TGCGCCAGCAGCTCCTCGGGCCCGGAGACCCAGTACTTC. Complete variable domain (other parts from reference TRBV5-1 and TRBJ2-5): KAGVTQTPRYLIKTRGQQVTLSCSPISGHRSVSWYQQTPGQGLQFLFEYFSETQRNKGNFPGRFSGRQFSNSRSEMNVSTLELGDSALYLCASSSSGPETQYFGPGTRLLVL.

The chain is built from TRBV9 and TRBJ2-2, with TRBD1 matching 10 bases. Germline CDR1 reads SGDLS; CDR2 reads YYNGEE. V shed 4 bases and J 4 bases; nucleotides not matched to a gene: 7. CDR3 length equals 16 residues. CDR3 DNA: TGTGCCAGCAGCCCAAGACAGGGGGCGACCACCGGGGAGCTGTTTTTT. Translating it yields CASSPRQGATTGELFF.

The rearrangement uses TRBV21-1 and TRBJ2-3; the DNA was not used to check the table's D call, TRBD2. TRBV21-1 is a pseudogene locus. The CDR3 consists of 17 residues. CDR3 sequence (DNA): TGTGCCAGCAGCAAAGGACGCGGGAGTGGGGGCACAGATACGCAGTATTTT. Amino acids: CASSKGRGSGGTDTQYF.

The chain combines TRBV7-3 with TRBJ2-7; 8 bases are a match to TRBD1. The trim removed 5 bases at V and 3 bases at J, leaving 6 bases unmatched. Germline V gene lookup returns CDR1 SGHTA and CDR2 FQGTGA. The CDR3 extends over 14 amino acids. CDR3 nucleotides: TGTGCCAGCAGCAAAGACAGGGGCGGCTACGAGCAGTACTTC. Translated: CASSKDRGGYEQYF.

The genes are TRBV5-1 and TRBJ1-1; possible D gene TRBD1, 5 bases. Germline lookup yields CDR1 SGHRS and CDR2 YFSETQ. V was trimmed by 5 bases and J by 0 bases, leaving 8 bases between them. This CDR3 has 13 residues. CDR3 loop: CASRQVMNTEAFF. The CDR3 nucleotides read TGCGCCAGCAGACAGGTCATGAACACTGAAGCTTTCTTT.

This sequence joins TRBV11-2 and TRBJ2-1; 8 positions match TRBD2. The CDR3 is 17 amino acids. Germline V gene data show CDR1 as SGHAT and CDR2 as FQNNGV. V shed 2 bases and J 4 bases; nucleotides not matched to a gene: 10. CDR3 sequence: CASSLRLDGGAYNEQFF. The CDR3 DNA sequence: TGTGCCAGCAGCTTAAGGCTCGACGGGGGGGCATACAATGAGCAGTTCTTC. Full variable domain (remainder filled in from reference TRBV11-2 and TRBJ2-1): EAGVAQSPRYKIIEKRQSVAFWCNPISGHATLYWYQQILGQGPKLLIQFQNNGVVDDSQLPKDRFSAERLKGVDSTLKIQPAKLEDSAVYLCASSLRLDGGAYNEQFFGPGTRLTVL.

In this sample, this clone turned up a few times. This chain joins TRBV6-5 and TRBJ1-1; unclear D gene. Trimming left V 7 bases short and J 9 bases short, with 12 bases between. The V gene's germline CDR1 is MNHEY and CDR2 SVGAGI. The CDR3 runs to 11 residues. CDR3 protein: CASKRADQAFF. The CDR3 nucleotides are TGTGCCAGCAAGAGGGCGGATCAAGCTTTCTTT.

DNA for the CDR3: TGTGCCATCAGGGGGACAGCGACCGAGGGGACCCAGTACTTC. Encoded protein: CAIRGTATEGTQYF. The rearrangement uses TRBV10-3 and TRBJ2-5, with TRBD1 identical over 7 bases. Germline values: CDR1 ENHRY, CDR2 SYGVKD. The CDR3 extends over 14 amino acids. J was trimmed by 7 bases and V by 6 bases; bases with no gene match: 11.

This chain uses TRBV7-3 with TRBJ2-1, with a weak D call TRBD2 (5 bases). V was clipped by 4 bases and J by 8 bases, with 18 bases between them. Germline CDR1 SGHTA, CDR2 FQGTGA. The CDR3 contains 15 residues. In nucleotides, the CDR3 is TGTGCCAGCAGCTCCCCTCGAGGGAGTACCGATGAGCAGTTCTTC. Translated: CASSSPRGSTDEQFF.

This chain connects TRBV28 to TRBJ2-7; 8 bases are shared with TRBD2. Per germline, CDR1 MDHEN and CDR2 SYDVKM. Trimming removed 8 bases from V and 3 bases from J; junction bases left unmatched: 15. The CDR3 has 16 amino acids. Written as DNA, the CDR3 is TGTGCCAGCCGGACCGTGGGCGGGAGGCCCATCTACGAGCAGTACTTC. Translating gives CASRTVGGRPIYEQYF. Based on the CDR3 plus reference TRBV28 and TRBJ2-7, the full variable domain is DVKVTQSSRYLVKRTGEKVFLECVQDMDHENMFWYRQDPGLGLRLIYFSYDVKMKEKGDIPEGYSVSREKKERFSLILESASTNQTSMYLCASRTVGGRPIYEQYFGPGTRLTVT.

The rearrangement uses TRBV29-1 and TRBJ1-4; the match to TRBD1 covers 8 bases. Germline V gene sequence: CDR1 SQVTM, CDR2 ANQGSEA. The V gene end was trimmed by 0 bases and the J gene end by 6 bases; junction bases not matched to a gene: 3. This CDR3 has 14 residues. The CDR3 loop is CSVEDTGGDEKLFF. CDR3 coding DNA: TGCAGCGTTGAAGACACAGGGGGGGATGAAAAACTGTTTTTT.

The V and J genes are TRBV14 and TRBJ1-1, with no clear D. Trimming cost V 0 bases and J 1 base, with 15 bases left between them. The CDR3 totals 17 residues. Germline V gene sequence: CDR1 SGHDN, CDR2 FVKESK. In DNA form, the CDR3 reads TGTGCCAGCAGCCAAGATTCTCGGGCGGTCGGGAACACTGAAGCTTTCTTT. Its protein product is CASSQDSRAVGNTEAFF.

CDR3 sequence reads: CASSQAGTGTGQFF. The CDR3 DNA follows: TGTGCCAGCAGCCAAGCCGGGACAGGTACAGGGCAGTTCTTC. This chain connects TRBV7-6 to TRBJ2-1, with 8 positions matching TRBD1. Looked up from germline, CDR1 is SGHVS and CDR2 is FNYEAQ. The CDR3 is 14 residues long. V shed 5 bases, J shed 12 bases, and the junction held 12 bases outside the gene matches.

This chain uses TRBV7-2 with TRBJ2-1, with D possibly called TRBD1 or TRBD2 (5 bases each). Germline V gene lookup returns CDR1 SGHTA and CDR2 FQGNSA. V lost 2 bases, J lost 4 bases, and 15 bases lay in between. CDR3 size: 16 residues. The CDR3 protein is CASSLSGTPGYNEQFF. The CDR3 region has the DNA TGTGCCAGCAGCTTATCCGGGACGCCGGGGTACAATGAGCAGTTCTTC.

The chain couples TRBV19 to TRBJ1-5; the D gene is possibly TRBD1 (6 bases). V lost 1 base and J lost 2, with 9 bases in between. Germline assignment: CDR1 LNHDA and CDR2 SQIVND (reference sequence). The length of the CDR3 is 15 residues. In nucleotides, the CDR3 is TGTGCCAGTAGTATAGGGGGGCCCGGCAATCAGCCCCAGCATTTT. Translated, it gives CASSIGGPGNQPQHF.

Concerning this clone itself: This specimen includes other DNA sequences encoding the same CDR3. The J gene is TRBJ2-5, the V gene TRBV27, with TRBD2 identical over 7 bases. Trimming at V came to 2 bases and at J to 1 base, leaving 1 base not matched to a gene. CDR3 length: 14 amino acids. The germline gives CDR1 MNHEY, CDR2 SMNVEV (reference sequence). CDR3 sequence reads: CASSLGGGQETQYF. CDR3 nucleotides: TGTGCCAGCAGTTTAGGGGGGGGCCAAGAGACCCAGTACTTC.

This chain links TRBV5-6 with TRBJ1-1; weak D call: TRBD1 (5 bases). The germline gives CDR1 SGHDT, CDR2 YYEEEE. The CDR3 covers 15 residues. V was clipped by 3 bases and J by 0 bases, with 12 bases between them. The CDR3 loop reads CASSYNRYMNTEAFF. The CDR3 bases are TGTGCCAGCAGCTACAACAGGTATATGAACACTGAAGCTTTCTTT.

CDR3 in amino acids: CASSLVFPSCTF. The CDR3 DNA is TGTGCCAGCAGCTTAGTTTTTCCTTCGTGCACCTTC. This rearrangement joins TRBV11-3 to TRBJ1-2; no firm D call. Per germline, CDR1 SGHNT and CDR2 YENEEA. This CDR3 is built from 12 residues. V was pared by 1 base and J by 13 bases, with 13 bases between.